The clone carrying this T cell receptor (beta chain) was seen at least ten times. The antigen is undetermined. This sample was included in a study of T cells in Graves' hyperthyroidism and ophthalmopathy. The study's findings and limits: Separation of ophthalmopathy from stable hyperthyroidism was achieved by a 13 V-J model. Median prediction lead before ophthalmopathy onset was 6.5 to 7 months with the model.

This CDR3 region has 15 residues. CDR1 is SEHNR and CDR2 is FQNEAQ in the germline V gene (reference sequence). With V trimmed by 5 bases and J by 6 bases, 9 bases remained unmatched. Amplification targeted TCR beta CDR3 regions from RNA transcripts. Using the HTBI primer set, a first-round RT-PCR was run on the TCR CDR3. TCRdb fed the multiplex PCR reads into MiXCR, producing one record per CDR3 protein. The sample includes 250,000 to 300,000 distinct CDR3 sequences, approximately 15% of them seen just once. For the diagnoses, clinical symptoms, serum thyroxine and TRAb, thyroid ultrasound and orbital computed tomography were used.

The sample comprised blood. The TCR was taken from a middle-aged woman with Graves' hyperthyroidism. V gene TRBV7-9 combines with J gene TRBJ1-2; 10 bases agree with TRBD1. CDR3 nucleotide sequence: TGTGCCAGCAGCAGCCGGGACAGGGGATCCGATGGCTACACCTTC. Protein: CASSSRDRGSDGYTF.